This TCR beta chain emerged from a study of blood T cell repertoires in COVID-19. Across the study: From the United States, Italy and Spain came samples of acute and convalescent COVID-19. In each case, the material was cDNA or gDNA derived from T cells, B-cell-depleted T cells, or PBMCs.

The length of the CDR3 is 14 residues. Original data processing: The authors estimated nucleated cell counts from reference gene primer amplification. Only in-frame clones appear in the TCRdb table, and some are missing; sequencing was by immunoSEQ multiplex PCR. Clone size and the V and J calls come from that table; the DNA yielded D and trimming. Seen here are about 130,000 clones, 70% to 85% observed once, and the top ten hold more than 2.5%. This clonotype was obtained from a woman of 80 years or more with acute or convalescent COVID-19. The rearrangement uses TRBV21-1 and TRBJ1-4; TRBD1 reflects the table's D call only, with no check against the DNA. TRBV21-1 is labeled a pseudogene. Sequenced input: peripheral blood. The DNA for the CDR3 is TGTGCCAGCAGCAACGGGACAGGGGATGGGAAACTGTTTTTT. This sequence encodes CASSNGTGDGKLFF.